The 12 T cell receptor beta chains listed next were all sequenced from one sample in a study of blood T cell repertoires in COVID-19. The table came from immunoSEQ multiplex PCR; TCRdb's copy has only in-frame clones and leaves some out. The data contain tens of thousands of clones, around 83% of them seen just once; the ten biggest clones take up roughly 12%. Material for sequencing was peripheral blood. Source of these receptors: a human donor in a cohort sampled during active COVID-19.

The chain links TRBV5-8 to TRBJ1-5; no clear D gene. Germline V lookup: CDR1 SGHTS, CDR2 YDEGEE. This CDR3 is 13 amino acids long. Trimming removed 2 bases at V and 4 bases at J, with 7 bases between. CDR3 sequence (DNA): TGTGCCAGCAGCTTCGGCGGAAATCAGCCCCAGCATTTT. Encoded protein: CASSFGGNQPQHF.

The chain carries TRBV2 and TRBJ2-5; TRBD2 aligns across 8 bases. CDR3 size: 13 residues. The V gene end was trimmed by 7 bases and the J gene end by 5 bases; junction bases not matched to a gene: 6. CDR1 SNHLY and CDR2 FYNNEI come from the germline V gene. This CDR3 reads CASTGGGRETQYF. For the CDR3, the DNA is TGTGCCAGCACCGGGGGGGGCCGGGAGACCCAGTACTTC.

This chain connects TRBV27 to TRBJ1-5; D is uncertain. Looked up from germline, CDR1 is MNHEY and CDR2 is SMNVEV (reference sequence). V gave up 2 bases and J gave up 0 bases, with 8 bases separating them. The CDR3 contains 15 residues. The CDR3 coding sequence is TGTGCCAGCAGTTTAACGAGAGATAGCAATCAGCCCCAGCATTTT. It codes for CASSLTRDSNQPQHF.

CDR3 amino acids: CASTTGGSDTQYF. CDR3 bases: TGTGCCAGCACGACGGGGGGATCCGATACGCAGTATTTT. The chain has TRBV11-3 and TRBJ2-3; 7 nucleotides line up with TRBD2. Trimming cost V 7 bases and J 6 bases; bases outside gene matches: 7. CDR1 and CDR2 (germline): SGHNT, YENEEA. CDR3 length: 13 amino acids.

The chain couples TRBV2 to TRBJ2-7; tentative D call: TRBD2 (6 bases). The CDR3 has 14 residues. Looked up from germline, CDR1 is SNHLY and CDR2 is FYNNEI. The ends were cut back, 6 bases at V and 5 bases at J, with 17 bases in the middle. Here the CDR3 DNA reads TGTGCCAGCAGAGGTCCTAGGGAGCGGGACGAGCAGTACTTC. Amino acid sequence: CASRGPRERDEQYF.

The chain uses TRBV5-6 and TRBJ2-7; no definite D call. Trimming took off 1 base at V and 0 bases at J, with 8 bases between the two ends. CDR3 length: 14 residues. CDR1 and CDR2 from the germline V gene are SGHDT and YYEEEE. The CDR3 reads CASSLPQHSYEQYV. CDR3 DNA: TGTGCCAGCAGCTTGCCACAGCACTCCTACGAGCAGTACGTC.

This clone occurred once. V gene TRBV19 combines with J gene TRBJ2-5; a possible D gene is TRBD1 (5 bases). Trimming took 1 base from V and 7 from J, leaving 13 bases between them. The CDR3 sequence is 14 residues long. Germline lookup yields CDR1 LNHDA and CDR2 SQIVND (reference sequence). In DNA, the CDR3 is TGTGCCAGTAGTATAGGGGGCAGAACCTCGACCCAGTACTTC. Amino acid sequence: CASSIGGRTSTQYF.

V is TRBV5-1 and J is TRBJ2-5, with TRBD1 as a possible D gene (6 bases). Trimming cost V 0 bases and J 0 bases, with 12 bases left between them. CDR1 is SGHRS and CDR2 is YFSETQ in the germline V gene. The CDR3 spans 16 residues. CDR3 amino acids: CASSLGGQGYQETQYF. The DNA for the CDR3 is TGCGCCAGCAGCTTGGGCGGGCAGGGGTACCAAGAGACCCAGTACTTC.

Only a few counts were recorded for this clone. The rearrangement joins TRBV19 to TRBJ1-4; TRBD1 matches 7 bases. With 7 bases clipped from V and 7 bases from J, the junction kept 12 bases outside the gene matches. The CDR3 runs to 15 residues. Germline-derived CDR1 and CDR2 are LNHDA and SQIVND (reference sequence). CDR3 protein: CASTTAATGSEKLFF. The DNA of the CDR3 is TGTGCCAGTACCACAGCGGCGACAGGGAGTGAAAAACTGTTTTTT.

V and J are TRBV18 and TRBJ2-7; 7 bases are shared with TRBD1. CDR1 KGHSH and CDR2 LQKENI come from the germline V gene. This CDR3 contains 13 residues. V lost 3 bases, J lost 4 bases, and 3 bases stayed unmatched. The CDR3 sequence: CASSPGTAYEQYV. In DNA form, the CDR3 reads TGTGCCAGCTCACCTGGGACAGCTTACGAGCAGTACGTC.

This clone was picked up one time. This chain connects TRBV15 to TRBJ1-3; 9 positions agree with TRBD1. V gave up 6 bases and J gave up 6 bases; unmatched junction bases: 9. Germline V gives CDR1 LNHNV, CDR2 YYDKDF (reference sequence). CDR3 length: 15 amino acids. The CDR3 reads CATSTDRDRVNTIYF. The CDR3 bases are TGTGCCACCAGTACCGACCGGGACAGGGTAAACACCATATATTTT. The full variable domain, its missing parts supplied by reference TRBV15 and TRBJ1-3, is DAMVIQNPRYQVTQFGKPVTLSCSQTLNHNVMYWYQQKSSQAPKLLFHYYDKDFNNEADTPDNFQSRRPNTSFCFLDIRSPGLGDTAMYLCATSTDRDRVNTIYFGEGSWLTVV.

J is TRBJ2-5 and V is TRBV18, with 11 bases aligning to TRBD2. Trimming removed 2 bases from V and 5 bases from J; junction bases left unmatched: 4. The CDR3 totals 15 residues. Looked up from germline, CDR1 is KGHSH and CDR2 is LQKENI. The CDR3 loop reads CASSPIAGGPETQYF. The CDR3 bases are TGTGCCAGCTCACCAATAGCGGGAGGGCCCGAGACCCAGTACTTC.